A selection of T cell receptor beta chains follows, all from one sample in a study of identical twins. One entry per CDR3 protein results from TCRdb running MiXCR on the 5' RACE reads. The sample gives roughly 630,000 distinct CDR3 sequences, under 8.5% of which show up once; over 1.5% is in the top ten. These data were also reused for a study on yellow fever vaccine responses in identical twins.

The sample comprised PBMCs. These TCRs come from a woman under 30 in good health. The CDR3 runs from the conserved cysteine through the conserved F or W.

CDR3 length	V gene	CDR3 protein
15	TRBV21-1	CASRKGQGGGNEQFF
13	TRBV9	CASSVAGNQPQHF
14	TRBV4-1	CASSQPGQASKLFF
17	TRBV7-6	CASSFAGTGFSGNTIYF
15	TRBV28	CASTLTRTSDYEQYF
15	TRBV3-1	CASSQDGYRGEPSHF
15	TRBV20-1	CSANAGTSDTDTQYF
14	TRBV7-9	CASSLVGGTGEQFF
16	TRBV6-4	CASRQLAGGDNNEQFF
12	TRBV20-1	CSARAGRYGYTF
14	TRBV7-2	CASSPGLATGELFF
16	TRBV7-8	CASSLGVSGRSDTQYF
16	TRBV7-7	CASSSSPGTGQETQYF
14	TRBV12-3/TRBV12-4	CASSSVQGGQPQHF
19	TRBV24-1	CATSDFDAGTGGLIDTQYF
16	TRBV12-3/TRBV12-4	CASSSGTSGVTGELFF
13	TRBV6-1	CASREGQGNIQYF
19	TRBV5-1	CASSTSLLGQGQGTGELFF
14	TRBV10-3	CAISEPVDLNGYTF
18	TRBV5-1	CASSRGQGALRGANVLTF
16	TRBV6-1	CASSPGQGALTDTQYF
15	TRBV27	CASGPLAGVADTQYF
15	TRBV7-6	CASSKPSGGNNEQFF
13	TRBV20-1	CSASKGPSYGYTF
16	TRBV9	CASSVDGPPFTDTQYF
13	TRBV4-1	CASSQDLAAAFLF
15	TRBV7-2	CASSLAGQGVYEQFF
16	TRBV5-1	CASSLAPGGYTDTQYF
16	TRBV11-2	CASSPRTGASYNEQFF
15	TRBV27	CASTPRSLDTDTQYF
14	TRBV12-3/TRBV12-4	CASSFGNENYGYTF
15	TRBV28	CASSQQGWHYNEQFF
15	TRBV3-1	CASSLGQAASNFAFF
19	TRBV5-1	CASSLATSGSLSSYNEQFF
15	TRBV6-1	CASSEASSGKNIQYF
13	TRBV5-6	CASSWDTGTEAFF
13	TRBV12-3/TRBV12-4	CASSPGGRYGYTF
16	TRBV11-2	CASSLGPGPIKNIQYF
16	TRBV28	CASYPGRGRRTGELFF
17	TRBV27	CASSSVRTLFQTTEAFF
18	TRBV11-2	CASSFGRSSGGAVETQYF
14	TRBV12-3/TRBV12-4	CASDAGTGGYEQYF
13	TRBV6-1	CASRGNSNQPQHF
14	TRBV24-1	CATRSSEWADTQYF
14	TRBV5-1	CASSRGTGTETQYF
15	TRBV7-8	CASSLAGQPTGELFF
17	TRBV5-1	CASSLKGWTANTGELFF
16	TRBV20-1	CSAVRTGLVNNQPQHF
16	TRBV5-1	CASSLGAIANTGELFF
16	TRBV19	CASSTGTSIAKNIQYF
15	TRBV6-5	CASSYSGFSGNTIYF
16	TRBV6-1	CASSKPTGYSNQPQHF
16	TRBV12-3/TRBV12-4	CASNEVGQGAGNTIYF